This T cell receptor beta chain was identified during a study of Graves' ophthalmopathy and Graves' hyperthyroidism. Study summary: Stable hyperthyroid donors showed no ophthalmopathy during 18 months follow-up. Overall study results and limits: Clonotypes were expanded in thyroid at above 0.001 frequency, and most also appeared in blood.

V lost 6 bases and J lost 2, with 16 bases in between. This CDR3 is built from 15 residues. Other autoimmune diseases, uncontrolled infections, pregnancy or lactation ruled patients out of participation. Establishment of the diagnosis relied upon clinical symptoms, serum thyroxine, TRAb, thyroid ultrasound and orbital computed tomography. TCR beta CDR3 regions were amplified from RNA transcripts. The library came from an HTBI-primed first-round RT-PCR and a second-round multiplex PCR. TCRdb passed the multiplex PCR reads through MiXCR, listing each CDR3 protein once. The sample contains 1 million to 1.3 million distinct CDR3 sequences, about 38% of which appear only once. This clonotype was detected many times. Its antigen is unknown.

This TCR was recovered from an adult man with Graves' hyperthyroidism. The chain couples TRBV12-3 or TRBV12-4 to TRBJ1-1; tentatively, D is TRBD1 (5 bases). The sample taken for sequencing was peripheral blood or thyroid tissue (not recorded which). The CDR3 protein is CASRPGWGTNTEAFF. The CDR3 DNA is TGTGCCAGCAGGCCCGGGTGGGGGACCAACACTGAAGCTTTCTTT.